A single sample is the source of the 13 T cell receptor beta chains below, sequenced in a study of control samples from healthy donors and cancer patients. Produced via immunoSEQ multiplex PCR; TCRdb's table is partial and in-frame only. Of about 130,000 clones listed, 75% to 95% are singletons. Sequencing used blood. Receptors were obtained from a man aged 35-49 years in good health.

Here the CDR3 DNA reads TGTGCCAGCCGCATGATAGGACCTGGGGGGATTCGTAGGGGCTACACCTTC. Translation gives CASRMIGPGGIRRGYTF. This chain connects TRBV2 to TRBJ1-2, with D possibly TRBD1 on 5 matching bases. V was clipped by 8 bases and J by 8 bases, with 30 bases between them. The length of the CDR3 is 17 residues. In germline, CDR1 is SNHLY, CDR2 FYNNEI.

This chain joins TRBV7-8 and TRBJ1-1; 7 bases align to TRBD1. Trimming removed 1 base from V and 8 bases from J; junction bases left unmatched: 4. Germline CDR1 and CDR2: SGHVS and FQNEAQ. CDR3 length equals 13 residues. The CDR3 reads CASSLDGTDEAFF. The CDR3 DNA is TGTGCCAGCAGCTTAGATGGGACAGACGAAGCTTTCTTT.

CDR3 sequence reads: CASSGLPGGGPETQYF. The CDR3 nucleotides are TGTGCCAGTAGTGGCCTCCCGGGGGGGGGTCCAGAGACCCAGTACTTC. The V and J genes are TRBV19 and TRBJ2-5, with 8 bases lining up with TRBD2. J lost 4 bases, V lost 5 bases, and 12 bases had no gene match. This CDR3 is 16 amino acids long. Germline V gives CDR1 LNHDA, CDR2 SQIVND (reference sequence).

The V and J genes are TRBV19 and TRBJ1-5, with D unresolved. V dropped 4 bases and J dropped 0 bases, with 10 bases sitting between them. Germline V gene lookup returns CDR1 LNHDA and CDR2 SQIVND (reference sequence). The CDR3 is 15 residues long. The CDR3 nucleotides read TGTGCCAGTAGTACGCAGACGATTAGCAATCAGCCCCAGCATTTT. It is translated as CASSTQTISNQPQHF.

V gene TRBV27 combines with J gene TRBJ2-7; no clear D gene. Germline V gene lookup returns CDR1 MNHEY and CDR2 SMNVEV (reference sequence). The CDR3 consists of 14 residues. With 3 bases removed from V and 4 bases from J, the gap between germline ends came to 13 bases. In DNA, the CDR3 is TGTGCCAGCAGTTTTAGTGAGGAACCTTACGAGCAGTACTTC. Translated, it gives CASSFSEEPYEQYF.

V gene TRBV29-1 combines with J gene TRBJ1-1; D is uncertain. This CDR3 has 10 amino acids. Germline V gene data show CDR1 as SQVTM and CDR2 as ANQGSEA. Trimming pared 7 bases from V and 11 bases from J, leaving 14 bases between. The DNA for the CDR3 is TGCAGCGCAGCGGGCCTAGGGGCTTTCTTT. It yields the protein CSAAGLGAFF.

The chain is built from TRBV3-1 (or the pseudogene TRBV3-2) and TRBJ2-5; 8 positions match TRBD1. CDR1 is LGHDT and CDR2 is YNNKEL in the germline V gene (reference sequence). This CDR3 comprises 14 residues. J gave up 4 bases and V 6 bases, and 7 bases lay outside the gene matches. The CDR3 is CASRDRGLGETQYF. CDR3 sequence (DNA): TGTGCCAGCAGAGACAGGGGCTTGGGAGAGACCCAGTACTTC.

J is TRBJ1-2 and V is TRBV9; D remains unclear. The V end lost 3 bases, the J end lost 4 bases, and 13 bases lay between the germline ends. This CDR3 has 14 residues. Germline-derived CDR1 and CDR2 are SGDLS and YYNGEE. As DNA, the CDR3 is TGTGCCAGCAGCGCACCGGGGTGGCGCTATGGCTACACCTTC. It encodes CASSAPGWRYGYTF.

V gene TRBV7-9 combines with J gene TRBJ1-5; D might be TRBD1 (6 bases). The germline V gene has CDR1 SEHNR and CDR2 FQNEAQ (reference sequence). Trimming pared 1 base from V and 0 bases from J, leaving 13 bases between. The CDR3 loop spans 17 amino acids. The CDR3 is CASSLGTDSFSNQPQHF. DNA of the CDR3: TGTGCCAGCAGCTTAGGGACAGATTCTTTTAGCAATCAGCCCCAGCATTTT.

The chain employs TRBV23-1 and TRBJ1-1; D ambiguous. TRBV23-1 is known as an ORF, though its function is uncertain. This CDR3 is 19 amino acids long. Trimming took 3 bases from V and 3 from J, leaving 26 bases between them. The CDR3 reads CASSHPGSIGARSDTEAFF. The CDR3 nucleotides read TGCGCCAGCAGTCACCCCGGTAGTATCGGTGCTCGGTCGGACACTGAAGCTTTCTTT.

The chain employs TRBV5-1 and TRBJ1-3, with no clear D. This CDR3 has 15 amino acids. V dropped 0 bases and J dropped 4 bases, with 11 bases sitting between them. Germline loops: CDR1 SGHRS, CDR2 YFSETQ. CDR3 coding DNA: TGCGCCAGCAGCTTGGACGGGAGCTACGGAAACACCATATATTTT. Encoded protein: CASSLDGSYGNTIYF.

The chain links TRBV14 to TRBJ2-3, with unresolved D. The CDR3 is 12 residues long. V lost 6 bases, J lost 7 bases, and 11 bases lay in between. CDR1 is SGHDN, CDR2 FVKESK, per germline. CDR3 in DNA: TGTGCCAGCAGAGGTCCCAGCAATACGCAGTATTTT. Its translation is CASRGPSNTQYF.

J is TRBJ1-3 and V is TRBV23-1; D unresolved. TRBV23-1 is sorted into the ORF group, with uncertain function. There are 17 residues in the CDR3. V lost 0 bases and J lost 4, with 16 bases in between. In DNA form, the CDR3 reads TGCGCCAGCAGTCAATCTAAGCCCGGGCGGCGGGGAAACACCATATATTTT. Translated, it gives CASSQSKPGRRGNTIYF.